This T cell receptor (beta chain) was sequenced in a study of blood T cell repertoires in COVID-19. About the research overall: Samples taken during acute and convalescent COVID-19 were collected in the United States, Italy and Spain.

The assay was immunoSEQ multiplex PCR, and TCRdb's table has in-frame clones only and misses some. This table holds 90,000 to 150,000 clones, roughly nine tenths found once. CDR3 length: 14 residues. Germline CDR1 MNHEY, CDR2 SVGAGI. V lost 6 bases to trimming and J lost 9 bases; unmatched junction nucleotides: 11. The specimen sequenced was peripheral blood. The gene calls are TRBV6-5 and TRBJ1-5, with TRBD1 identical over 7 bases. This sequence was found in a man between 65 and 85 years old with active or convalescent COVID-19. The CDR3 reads CASSKTGFDRPQHF. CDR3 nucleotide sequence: TGTGCCAGCAGCAAGACAGGGTTCGATCGGCCCCAGCATTTT.